This T cell receptor beta chain was retrieved from a study of monozygotic twins with inflammatory bowel disease. There are 13 residues in the CDR3. Looked up from germline, CDR1 is SGDLS and CDR2 is YYNGEE. The UMIs carried a 6-nucleotide sample barcode, and they were added by template switching. TCRdb re-analyzed the 5' RACE reads; it lists each CDR3 protein once, without DNA. The sample data list fewer than 550,000 distinct CDR3 sequences. Specimen: blood. The TCR was taken from a human donor with ulcerative colitis or Crohn's disease, or a healthy co-twin of an affected twin (not recorded which). The chain combines TRBV9 with TRBJ1-3; TCRdb proposes TRBD1, but this gene call is untestable without DNA. The CDR3 protein is CASSVRGGDTIYF.